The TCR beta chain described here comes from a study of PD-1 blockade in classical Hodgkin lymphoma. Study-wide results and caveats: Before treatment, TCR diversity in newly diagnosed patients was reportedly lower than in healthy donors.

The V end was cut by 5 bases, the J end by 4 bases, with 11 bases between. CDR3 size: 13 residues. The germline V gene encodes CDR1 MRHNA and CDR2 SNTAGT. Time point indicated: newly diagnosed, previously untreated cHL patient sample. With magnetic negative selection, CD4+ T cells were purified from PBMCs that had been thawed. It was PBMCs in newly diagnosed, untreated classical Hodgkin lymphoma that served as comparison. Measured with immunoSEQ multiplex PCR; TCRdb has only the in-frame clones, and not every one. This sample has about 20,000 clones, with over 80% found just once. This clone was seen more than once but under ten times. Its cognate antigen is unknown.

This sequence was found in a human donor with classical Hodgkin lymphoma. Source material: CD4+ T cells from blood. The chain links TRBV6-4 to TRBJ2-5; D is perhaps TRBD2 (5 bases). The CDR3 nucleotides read TGTGCCAGCAGTCACAAACGGGGAGAGACCCAGTACTTC. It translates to CASSHKRGETQYF.